One and the same sample provided the 27 T cell receptor beta chains below, sequenced in a study of cytomegalovirus exposure and HLA in healthy donors. The PCR made use of 60 Vbeta and 13 Jbeta primers. Sequencing used immunoSEQ multiplex PCR; TCRdb keeps in-frame clones, though not all of them. The data contain some 130,000 clones, about 78% of them singletons. The specimen was PBMCs. The receptors come from a middle-aged man in good health and CMV-seronegative.

The gene calls are TRBV4-1 and TRBJ2-7, with D tentatively TRBD2 (7 bases). This CDR3 is built from 16 residues. In germline, CDR1 is MGHRA, CDR2 YSYEKL. Between the trimmed V and J ends, which lost 1 base and 0 bases, there was a span of 13 bases. The CDR3: CASSQVRGRSSYEQYF. The CDR3 DNA follows: TGCGCCAGCAGCCAAGTGCGGGGGCGAAGCTCCTACGAGCAGTACTTC.

This chain joins TRBV28 and TRBJ2-7; D might be TRBD2 (5 bases). The V end was cut by 4 bases, the J end by 4 bases, with 11 bases between. Germline V gene lookup returns CDR1 MDHEN and CDR2 SYDVKM. This CDR3 contains 13 residues. CDR3 coding DNA: TGTGCCAGCAGTTCCTACCCGGGGTACGAGCAGTACTTC. It codes for CASSSYPGYEQYF.

This clone was picked up a small number of times. V usage is TRBV13 and J usage is TRBJ2-7; D gene ambiguous. This CDR3 spans 12 amino acids. Germline lookup yields CDR1 PRHDT and CDR2 FYEKMQ (reference sequence). Trimming cost V 5 bases and J 4 bases, with 9 bases left between them. The CDR3 DNA is TGTGCCAGCAGCCTATCGAATTACGAGCAGTACTTC. Translation: CASSLSNYEQYF.

This clone was observed a few times. V is TRBV4-2 and J is TRBJ1-1; possible D gene TRBD1, 6 bases. Trimming shortened V by 0 bases and J by 6 bases, and 14 bases separated the two germline ends. Germline-derived CDR1 and CDR2 are LGHNA and YNFKEQ. This CDR3 region has 15 residues. The CDR3 spells CASSQDRGNRAEAFF. As DNA, the CDR3 is TGTGCCAGCAGCCAAGATAGGGGGAATCGCGCTGAAGCTTTCTTT.

The chain has TRBV5-4 and TRBJ1-1, with 10 bases fitting TRBD1. The CDR3 consists of 17 residues. Losses at the gene ends were 4 bases for V and 0 bases for J; bases not matched to a gene: 9. CDR1 SGHNT and CDR2 YYREEE come from the germline V gene (reference sequence). This CDR3 reads CASSPGQGSPMNTEAFF. The CDR3 region has the DNA TGTGCCAGCAGCCCGGGACAGGGGTCCCCCATGAACACTGAAGCTTTCTTT.

The chain joins TRBV4-1 to TRBJ2-3, with 15 bases matching TRBD2. Trimming took 3 bases from V and 3 from J; bases not matched to a gene: 7. The CDR3 is 18 amino acids. CDR1 and CDR2 from the germline V gene are MGHRA and YSYEKL. CDR3: CASSHPYGTSGRTDTQYF. The CDR3 DNA is TGCGCCAGCAGCCACCCATACGGGACTAGCGGGAGGACAGATACGCAGTATTTT.

The CDR3 nucleotides are TGTGCCAGCAGATCGTCCGGGACAGGGGGGTACGAGCAGTACTTC. Its translation is CASRSSGTGGYEQYF. The chain employs TRBV6-5 and TRBJ2-7, with TRBD1 matching over 11 bases. The CDR3 has 15 residues. The germline V gene has CDR1 MNHEY and CDR2 SVGAGI. V was pared by 6 bases and J by 4 bases, with 8 bases of the junction left unmatched.

V usage is TRBV5-1 and J usage is TRBJ2-2, with 7 bases fitting TRBD2. Germline assignment: CDR1 SGHRS and CDR2 YFSETQ. The V gene end was trimmed by 0 bases and the J gene end by 1 base; junction bases not matched to a gene: 3. CDR3 length equals 16 residues. CDR3 in amino acids: CASSLEGGLNTGELFF. For the CDR3, the DNA is TGCGCCAGCAGCTTGGAGGGAGGGTTGAACACCGGGGAGCTGTTTTTT.

The V and J genes are TRBV19 and TRBJ2-7; TRBD1 might be the D (6 bases). CDR3 length: 15 residues. Deletions cut 9 bases from V and 0 bases from J, with 18 bases between. Germline V gene lookup returns CDR1 LNHDA and CDR2 SQIVND (reference sequence). The CDR3 loop is CASSLGTPSSYEQYF. The CDR3 coding sequence is TGTGCCAGCAGTCTCGGGACACCGAGCTCCTACGAGCAGTACTTC.

The gene calls are TRBV7-3 and TRBJ2-3; 10 nucleotides agree with TRBD1. Germline V lookup: CDR1 SGHTA, CDR2 FQGTGA. This CDR3 has 14 residues. Unmatched junction bases numbered 4, after V lost 5 bases and J lost 5 bases. The CDR3 DNA is TGTGCCAGCAGCCACGGACAGGGGGGAGATACGCAGTATTTT. Its protein product is CASSHGQGGDTQYF. Drawing the rest from reference TRBV7-3 and TRBJ2-3, the complete variable domain is GAGVSQTPSNKVTEKGKYVELRCDPISGHTALYWYRQSLGQGPEFLIYFQGTGAADDSGLPNDRFFAVRPEGSVSTLKIQRTERGDSAVYLCASSHGQGGDTQYFGPGTRLTVL.

The chain employs TRBV5-1 and TRBJ2-5; D unclear. CDR3 length equals 14 residues. The germline V and J ends were trimmed by 0 bases and 2 bases, with 8 bases remaining between them. The germline V gene has CDR1 SGHRS and CDR2 YFSETQ. Here the CDR3 reads CASSLAATQETQYF. The CDR3 DNA sequence: TGCGCCAGCAGCTTGGCCGCGACACAAGAGACCCAGTACTTC.

V is TRBV6-5 and J is TRBJ1-2, with D unresolved. Germline assignment: CDR1 MNHEY and CDR2 SVGAGI. This CDR3 region has 15 residues. V lost 2 bases to trimming and J lost 4 bases, with 14 bases between them. The CDR3 coding sequence is TGTGCCAGCAGTTACACCTCTGGCGGGTTCTATGGCTACACCTTC. It yields the protein CASSYTSGGFYGYTF.

The J gene is TRBJ1-5, the V gene TRBV18, with 11 nucleotides matching TRBD1. CDR1 is KGHSH and CDR2 is LQKENI in the germline V gene. V lost 6 bases, J lost 2 bases, and 6 bases stayed unmatched. The CDR3 runs to 16 residues. CDR3 residues: CASSPGTGGGNQPQHF. The DNA for the CDR3 is TGTGCCAGCTCGCCTGGGACAGGGGGTGGCAATCAGCCCCAGCATTTT.

The chain has TRBV5-6 and TRBJ1-2; D gene uncertain. With 4 bases removed from V and 4 bases from J, the gap between germline ends came to 17 bases. Germline CDR1 is SGHDT and CDR2 is YYEEEE. The CDR3 runs to 15 residues. The CDR3 nucleotides are TGTGCCAGCAGCCCCATCGAGTCCGCGGTCTATGGCTACACCTTC. As protein: CASSPIESAVYGYTF. Full variable domain (rest looked up from reference TRBV5-6 and TRBJ1-2): DAGVTQSPTHLIKTRGQQVTLRCSPKSGHDTVSWYQQALGQGPQFIFQYYEEEERQRGNFPDRFSGHQFPNYSSELNVNALLLGDSALYLCASSPIESAVYGYTFGSGTRLTVV.

The chain uses TRBV7-3 and TRBJ2-2; D is possibly TRBD1 (5 bases). This CDR3 is 14 amino acids long. Between the trimmed V and J ends, which lost 2 bases and 5 bases, there was a span of 9 bases. CDR1 and CDR2 from the germline V gene are SGHTA and FQGTGA. CDR3 region: CASSLDRATGELFF. CDR3 sequence (DNA): TGTGCCAGCAGCTTAGACAGAGCAACCGGGGAGCTGTTTTTT. The whole variable domain, filled in from reference TRBV7-3 and TRBJ2-2, reads GAGVSQTPSNKVTEKGKYVELRCDPISGHTALYWYRQSLGQGPEFLIYFQGTGAADDSGLPNDRFFAVRPEGSVSTLKIQRTERGDSAVYLCASSLDRATGELFFGEGSRLTVL.

The J gene is TRBJ2-2, the V gene TRBV9; the match to TRBD2 covers 10 bases. The CDR3 runs to 15 residues. V shed 0 bases, J shed 8 bases, and the junction held 4 bases outside the gene matches. Germline V gene sequence: CDR1 SGDLS, CDR2 YYNGEE. The CDR3 DNA reads as TGTGCCAGCAGCGTAGGGCTAGCGGGAGTAGGGGAGCTGTTTTTT. Protein: CASSVGLAGVGELFF.

The chain employs TRBV6-6 and TRBJ2-5; 10 bases align to TRBD1. This CDR3 region has 15 residues. Germline-derived CDR1 and CDR2 are MNHNY and SVGAGI (reference sequence). V shed 8 bases and J 5 bases; nucleotides not matched to a gene: 11. The CDR3 region is CASGRPGQGMETQYF. The CDR3 DNA reads TGTGCCAGCGGAAGACCGGGACAGGGGATGGAGACCCAGTACTTC.

This clone was detected only a few times. The CDR3 nucleotides read TGTGCCACCAGCTATGGGCAGGGGGGAGCTCAGCCCCAGCATTTT. It specifies CATSYGQGGAQPQHF. The chain uses TRBV15 and TRBJ1-5; 7 positions agree with TRBD1. This CDR3 region has 15 residues. Unmatched junction bases numbered 10, after V lost 5 bases and J lost 6 bases. Per germline, CDR1 LNHNV and CDR2 YYDKDF (reference sequence).

V usage is TRBV5-5 and J usage is TRBJ2-3; weak D call: TRBD1 (7 bases). V dropped 1 base and J dropped 6 bases, with 12 bases sitting between them. CDR3 size: 14 residues. Germline CDR1 is SGHKS and CDR2 is YYEKEE (reference sequence). The CDR3 coding sequence is TGTGCCAGCAGCTTGCAGGGGGGCGGGGATACGCAGTATTTT. Protein sequence: CASSLQGGGDTQYF.

Comments on this clone: Other DNA sequences in this specimen translate into the identical CDR3. The chain links TRBV27 to TRBJ2-7, with 13 bases fitting TRBD2. Germline CDR1 reads MNHEY; CDR2 reads SMNVEV (reference sequence). The CDR3 totals 15 residues. The ends lost 5 bases at V and 2 bases at J; junction bases unmatched: 3. CDR3 amino acids: CASSRGTSGTYEQYF. For the CDR3, the DNA is TGTGCCAGCAGTAGGGGGACTAGCGGGACCTACGAGCAGTACTTC.

V usage is TRBV21-1 and J usage is TRBJ2-3; the table names TRBD2, a call not compared with the DNA. TRBV21-1 is shown as a pseudogene. CDR3 length: 15 residues. The CDR3 DNA reads TGTGCCAGCACTAACCGGGAGACTAGCACAGATACGCAGTATTTT. Residues: CASTNRETSTDTQYF.

The sample holds one count of this clone. The J gene is TRBJ2-1, the V gene TRBV10-1, with D perhaps matching TRBD1 (6 bases). CDR1 is WNHNN and CDR2 is SYGVQD in the germline V gene (reference sequence). The CDR3 has 16 residues. Trimming cost V 6 bases and J 8 bases, with 23 bases left between them. The CDR3 DNA reads as TGCGCCAGCAGAAGCAGGGGCCCTCTTGTATACGATGAGCAGTTCTTC. It yields the protein CASRSRGPLVYDEQFF.

V is TRBV11-1 and J is TRBJ1-1; TRBD1 might be the D (5 bases). This CDR3 has 15 residues. V lost 4 bases and J lost 0, with 12 bases in between. Germline assignment: CDR1 SGHAT and CDR2 FQDESV (reference sequence). CDR3 nucleotide sequence: TGTGCCAGCAGCTCGCGGGACTTTTTGAACACTGAAGCTTTCTTT. Its translation is CASSSRDFLNTEAFF.

J is TRBJ2-7 and V is TRBV7-9; 7 bases are shared with TRBD2. The CDR3 is 17 residues long. After removal of 1 base from V and 4 bases from J, the junction contained 13 bases not matched to a gene. The germline gives CDR1 SEHNR, CDR2 FQNEAQ (reference sequence). CDR3 sequence: CASSLEEGTTFPYEQYF. The CDR3 DNA follows: TGTGCCAGCAGCTTAGAGGAGGGGACTACCTTCCCTTACGAGCAGTACTTC.

The chain combines TRBV9 with TRBJ1-1; 10 bases line up with TRBD1. Trimming removed 4 bases from V and 5 bases from J; junction bases left unmatched: 5. Germline V gene lookup returns CDR1 SGDLS and CDR2 YYNGEE. The CDR3 contains 14 residues. CDR3 sequence (DNA): TGTGCCAGCAGCTCCCGGACAGGGGGGACTGAAGCTTTCTTT. It translates to CASSSRTGGTEAFF.

J is TRBJ2-1 and V is TRBV5-6; 10 positions agree with TRBD2. V dropped 1 base and J dropped 7; count of bases not matched to a gene: 8. The CDR3 is 16 residues long. CDR1 SGHDT and CDR2 YYEEEE come from the germline V gene. The CDR3, as DNA: TGTGCCAGCAGCTTGCTCTCTAGCGGGAGAAGGAATGAGCAGTTCTTC. Its translation: CASSLLSSGRRNEQFF.

This clone was counted once. The CDR3 spells CASSFLPTGGQGYTF. The CDR3 bases are TGTGCCAGCAGTTTTCTTCCGACAGGGGGCCAAGGCTACACCTTC. This chain links TRBV27 with TRBJ1-2; 10 nucleotides align to TRBD1. The CDR3 consists of 15 residues. The junction had 9 bases not matched to a gene; V was cut back by 3 bases and J by 8 bases. Germline V gene data show CDR1 as MNHEY and CDR2 as SMNVEV (reference sequence).